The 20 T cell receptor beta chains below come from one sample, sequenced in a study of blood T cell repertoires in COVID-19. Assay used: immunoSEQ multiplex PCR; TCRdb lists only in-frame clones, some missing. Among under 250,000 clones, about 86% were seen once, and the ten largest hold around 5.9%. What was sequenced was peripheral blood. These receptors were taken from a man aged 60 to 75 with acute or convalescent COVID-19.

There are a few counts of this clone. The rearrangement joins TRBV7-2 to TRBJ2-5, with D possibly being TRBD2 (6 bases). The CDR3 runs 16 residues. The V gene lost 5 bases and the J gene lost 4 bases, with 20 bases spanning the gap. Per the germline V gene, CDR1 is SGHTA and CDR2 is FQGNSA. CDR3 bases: TGTGCCAGCAGCCCAATCGGGGGAGAGGTGGCAGAGACCCAGTACTTC. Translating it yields CASSPIGGEVAETQYF.

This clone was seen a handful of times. Here the CDR3 DNA reads TGCGCCAGCAGCCACGGCCGTCGCGGGAGGGTTGGTGAGCAGTTCTTC. As protein: CASSHGRRGRVGEQFF. The genes are TRBV5-1 and TRBJ2-1; 9 bases match TRBD2. This CDR3 is 16 amino acids long. The germline V gene has CDR1 SGHRS and CDR2 YFSETQ. V lost 4 bases to trimming and J lost 9 bases; unmatched junction nucleotides: 14.

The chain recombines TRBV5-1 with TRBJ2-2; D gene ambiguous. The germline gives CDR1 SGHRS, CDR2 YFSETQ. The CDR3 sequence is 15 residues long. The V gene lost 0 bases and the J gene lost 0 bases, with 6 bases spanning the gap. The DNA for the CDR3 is TGCGCCAGCAGCTTGGGAAGCGCGAACACCGGGGAGCTGTTTTTT. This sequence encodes CASSLGSANTGELFF.

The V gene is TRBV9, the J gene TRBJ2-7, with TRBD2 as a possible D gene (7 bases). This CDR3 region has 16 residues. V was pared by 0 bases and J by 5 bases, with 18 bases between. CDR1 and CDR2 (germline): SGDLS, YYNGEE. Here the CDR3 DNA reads TGTGCCAGCAGCGTAGCTACTGGTGGGGGGGCCCACGAGCAGTACTTC. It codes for CASSVATGGGAHEQYF.

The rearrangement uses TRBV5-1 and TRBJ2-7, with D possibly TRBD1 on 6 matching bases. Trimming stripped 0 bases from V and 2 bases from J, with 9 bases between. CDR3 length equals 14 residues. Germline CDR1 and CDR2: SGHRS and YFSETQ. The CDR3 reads CASSLGRGPYEQYF. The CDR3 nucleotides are TGCGCCAGCAGCTTGGGCAGGGGCCCCTACGAGCAGTACTTC. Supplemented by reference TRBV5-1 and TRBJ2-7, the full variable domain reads KAGVTQTPRYLIKTRGQQVTLSCSPISGHRSVSWYQQTPGQGLQFLFEYFSETQRNKGNFPGRFSGRQFSNSRSEMNVSTLELGDSALYLCASSLGRGPYEQYFGPGTRLTVT.

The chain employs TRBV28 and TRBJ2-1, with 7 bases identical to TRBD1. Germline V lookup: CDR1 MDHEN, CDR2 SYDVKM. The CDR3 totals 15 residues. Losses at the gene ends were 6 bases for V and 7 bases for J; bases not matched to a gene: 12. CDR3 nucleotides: TGTGCCAGCAGACTACAGGGGAATCAGCGGAATGAGCAGTTCTTC. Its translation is CASRLQGNQRNEQFF.

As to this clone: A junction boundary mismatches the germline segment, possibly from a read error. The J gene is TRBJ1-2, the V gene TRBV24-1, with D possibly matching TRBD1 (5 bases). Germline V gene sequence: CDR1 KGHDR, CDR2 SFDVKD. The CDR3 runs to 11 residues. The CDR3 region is CATSDLGQAFF. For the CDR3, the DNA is TGTGCCACCAGTGATCTGGGGCAGGCCTTCTTC.

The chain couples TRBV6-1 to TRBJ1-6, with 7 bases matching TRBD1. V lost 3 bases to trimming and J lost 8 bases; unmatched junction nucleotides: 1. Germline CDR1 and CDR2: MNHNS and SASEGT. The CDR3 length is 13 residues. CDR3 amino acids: CASSDRGDSPLHF. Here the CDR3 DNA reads TGTGCCAGCAGTGACAGGGGGGATTCACCCCTCCACTTT.

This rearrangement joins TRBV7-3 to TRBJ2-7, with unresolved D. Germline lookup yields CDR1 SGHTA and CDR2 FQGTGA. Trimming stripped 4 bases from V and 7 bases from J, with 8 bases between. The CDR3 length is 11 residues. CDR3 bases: TGTGCCAGCAGCTCAGGTGGGGAGCAGTACTTC. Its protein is CASSSGGEQYF.

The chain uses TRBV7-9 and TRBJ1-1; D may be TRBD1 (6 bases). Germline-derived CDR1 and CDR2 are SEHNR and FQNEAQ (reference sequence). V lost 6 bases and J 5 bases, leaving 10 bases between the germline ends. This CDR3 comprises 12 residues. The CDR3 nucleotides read TGTGCCAGCAGTCCAGGGGATACTGAAGCTTTCTTT. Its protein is CASSPGDTEAFF.

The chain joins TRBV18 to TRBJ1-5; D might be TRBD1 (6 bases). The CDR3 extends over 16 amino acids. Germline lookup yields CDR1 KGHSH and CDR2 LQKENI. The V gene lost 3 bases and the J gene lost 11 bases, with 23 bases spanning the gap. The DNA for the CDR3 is TGTGCCAGCTCACCGAGACAGGTTGGGCCCGGGAGGGCCCAGCATTTT. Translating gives CASSPRQVGPGRAQHF.

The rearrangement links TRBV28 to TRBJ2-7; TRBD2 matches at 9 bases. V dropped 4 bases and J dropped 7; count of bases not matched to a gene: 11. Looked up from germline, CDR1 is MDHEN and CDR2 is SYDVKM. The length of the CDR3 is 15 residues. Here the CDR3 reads CASSSFSGSSGEQYF. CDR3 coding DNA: TGTGCCAGCAGTTCTTTTAGCGGGAGTTCAGGGGAGCAGTACTTC.

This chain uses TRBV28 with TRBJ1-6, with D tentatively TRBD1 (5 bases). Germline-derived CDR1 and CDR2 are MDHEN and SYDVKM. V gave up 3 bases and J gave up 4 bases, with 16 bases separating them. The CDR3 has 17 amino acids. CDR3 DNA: TGTGCCAGCAGTTTCGGCGGCGGGACGGAATATAATTCACCCCTCCACTTT. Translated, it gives CASSFGGGTEYNSPLHF.

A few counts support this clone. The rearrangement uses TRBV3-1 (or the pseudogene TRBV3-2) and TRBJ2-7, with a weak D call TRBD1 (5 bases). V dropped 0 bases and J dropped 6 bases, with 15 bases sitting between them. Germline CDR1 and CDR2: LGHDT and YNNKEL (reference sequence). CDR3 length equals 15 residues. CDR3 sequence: CASSQDLGRAPEQYF. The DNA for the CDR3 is TGTGCCAGCAGCCAAGATCTGGGCAGGGCCCCCGAGCAGTACTTC.

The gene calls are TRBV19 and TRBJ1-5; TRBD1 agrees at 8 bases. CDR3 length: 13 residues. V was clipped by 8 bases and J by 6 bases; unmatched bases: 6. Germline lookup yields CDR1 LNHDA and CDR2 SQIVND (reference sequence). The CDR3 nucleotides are TGTGCCAGTGACAGGGGAGGTAGTCAGCCCCAGCATTTT. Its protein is CASDRGGSQPQHF.

The CDR3, as DNA: TGTGCCAGCAGCCAAGAAGGGGGATCTGGAAACACCATATATTTT. This translates into CASSQEGGSGNTIYF. The chain couples TRBV4-2 to TRBJ1-3; TRBD1 might be the D (6 bases). The V end was cut by 0 bases, the J end by 1 base, with 7 bases between. This CDR3 has 15 amino acids. Per germline, CDR1 LGHNA and CDR2 YNFKEQ.

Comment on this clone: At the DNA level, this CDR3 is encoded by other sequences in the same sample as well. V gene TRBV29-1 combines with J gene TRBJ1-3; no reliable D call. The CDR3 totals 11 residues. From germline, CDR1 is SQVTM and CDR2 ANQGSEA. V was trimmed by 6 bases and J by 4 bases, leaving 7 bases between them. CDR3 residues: CSVEVGNTIYF. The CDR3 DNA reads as TGCAGCGTGGAGGTGGGAAACACCATATATTTT.

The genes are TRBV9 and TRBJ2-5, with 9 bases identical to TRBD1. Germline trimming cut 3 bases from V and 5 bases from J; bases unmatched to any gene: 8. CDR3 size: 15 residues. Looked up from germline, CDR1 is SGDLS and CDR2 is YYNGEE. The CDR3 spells CASSDRYRGQETQYF. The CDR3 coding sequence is TGTGCCAGCAGCGACCGTTACAGGGGGCAGGAGACCCAGTACTTC.

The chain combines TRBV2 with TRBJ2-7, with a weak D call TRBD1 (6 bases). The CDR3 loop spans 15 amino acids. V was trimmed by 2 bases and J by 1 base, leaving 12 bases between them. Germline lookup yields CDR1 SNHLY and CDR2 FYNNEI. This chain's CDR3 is CASSEKQGRSYEQYF. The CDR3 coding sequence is TGTGCCAGCAGTGAAAAACAGGGAAGATCCTACGAGCAGTACTTC. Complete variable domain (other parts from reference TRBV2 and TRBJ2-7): EPEVTQTPSHQVTQMGQEVILRCVPISNHLYFYWYRQILGQKVEFLVSFYNNEISEKSEIFDDQFSVERPDGSNFTLKIRSTKLEDSAMYFCASSEKQGRSYEQYFGPGTRLTVT.

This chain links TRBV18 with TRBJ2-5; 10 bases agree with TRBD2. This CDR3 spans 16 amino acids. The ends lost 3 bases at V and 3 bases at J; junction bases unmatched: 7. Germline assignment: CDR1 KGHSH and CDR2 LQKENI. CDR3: CASSPGQLAGKETQYF. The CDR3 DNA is TGTGCCAGCTCACCGGGCCAACTAGCGGGAAAAGAGACCCAGTACTTC.